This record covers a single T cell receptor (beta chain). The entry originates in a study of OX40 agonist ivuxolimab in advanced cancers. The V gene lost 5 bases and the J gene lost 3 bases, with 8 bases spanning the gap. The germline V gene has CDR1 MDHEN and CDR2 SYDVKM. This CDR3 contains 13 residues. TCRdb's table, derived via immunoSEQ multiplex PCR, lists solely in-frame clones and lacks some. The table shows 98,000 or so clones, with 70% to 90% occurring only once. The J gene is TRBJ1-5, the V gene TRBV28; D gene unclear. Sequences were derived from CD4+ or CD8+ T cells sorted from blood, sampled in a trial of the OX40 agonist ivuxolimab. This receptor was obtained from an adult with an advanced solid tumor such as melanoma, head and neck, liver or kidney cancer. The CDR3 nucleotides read TGTGCCAGCAGTGGTCACCCCAATCAGCCCCAGCATTTT. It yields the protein CASSGHPNQPQHF. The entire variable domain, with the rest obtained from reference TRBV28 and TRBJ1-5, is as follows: DVKVTQSSRYLVKRTGEKVFLECVQDMDHENMFWYRQDPGLGLRLIYFSYDVKMKEKGDIPEGYSVSREKKERFSLILESASTNQTSMYLCASSGHPNQPQHFGDGTRLSIL.